This TCR beta chain was captured by sequencing in a study of shared clonotypes between healthy human individuals. Whole-study results and caveats: Investigators expected sequencing depth to affect clonotype sharing among donors.

For this clone: Its matching antigen is unknown.

The CDR3 spans 16 residues. Losses at the gene ends were 4 bases for V and 5 bases for J; bases not matched to a gene: 12. Germline CDR1 is SGHTS and CDR2 is YDEGEE. CD8 cells classed as naive were CD45RO-negative and positively selected for CCR7, excluding terminally differentiated effector memory CD45RA+ cells. Profiling relied on immunoSEQ multiplex PCR, and the TCRdb table lists in-frame clones only, not all of them. The data show about 600,000 clones, over 95% seen once. Sample: naive CD8+ T cells sorted from blood. This TCR was recovered from a woman aged 25 to 39 in good health. This chain connects TRBV5-8 to TRBJ2-1; 7 bases line up with TRBD2. The DNA for the CDR3 is TGTGCCAGCAGCGACCTTGGGCGGGAGTTTCACAATGAGCAGTTCTTC. This translates into CASSDLGREFHNEQFF.